This TCR beta chain was sequenced during a study of T cells in Graves' hyperthyroidism and ophthalmopathy. The germline V gene has CDR1 MNHEY and CDR2 SMNVEV (reference sequence). The CDR3 has 13 residues. The trim removed 6 bases at V and 3 bases at J, leaving 1 base unmatched. This clonotype was seen ten or more times. Amplification yielded TCR beta CDR3 regions, with RNA transcripts as the source. The study used the HTBI primer set for a first-round RT-PCR of the TCR CDR3. TCRdb fed the multiplex PCR reads into MiXCR, producing one record per CDR3 protein. This sample yields some 300,000 distinct CDR3 sequences, of which 13% are seen a single time; roughly 8% belongs to the top ten. Hyperthyroidism was newly diagnosed in patients aged 18 to 65 (duration under 2 months).

The source of this sequence is a woman aged 25 to 39 with Graves' hyperthyroidism that later progressed to Graves' ophthalmopathy. The sample taken for sequencing was blood. The V and J genes are TRBV27 and TRBJ2-7, with 11 bases aligning to TRBD2. This CDR3 reads CASRTSGIYEQYF. The DNA of the CDR3 is TGTGCCAGCAGGACTAGCGGGATCTACGAGCAGTACTTC.